The next 19 T cell receptor beta chains were all read from a single sample in a study of T cell responses to AZD1222 COVID-19 vaccine. Only in-frame clones appear in the TCRdb table, and some are missing; sequencing was by immunoSEQ multiplex PCR. The data contain some 130,000 clones, 92% of them singletons. The sample in question was peripheral blood, obtained 28 days after the second AZD1222 dose. All receptors derive from an adult who received the AZD1222 COVID-19 vaccine.

This clone is a singleton in its sample. This chain connects TRBV5-4 to TRBJ2-3; TRBD2 matches 9 bases. V shed 3 bases, J shed 2 bases, and the junction held 7 bases outside the gene matches. The germline gives CDR1 SGHNT, CDR2 YYREEE (reference sequence). The CDR3 totals 16 residues. The CDR3, as DNA: TGTGCCAGCAGCTCCTACGGACTAGCGAACACAGATACGCAGTATTTT. Protein: CASSSYGLANTDTQYF.

This clone showed up just once. The V and J genes are TRBV18 and TRBJ1-1; D gene unclear. V was cut by 5 bases and J by 1 base, with 11 bases left in between. Looked up from germline, CDR1 is KGHSH and CDR2 is LQKENI. The CDR3 totals 14 residues. CDR3 nucleotides: TGTGCCAGCTCATCCCGGGCCGCGAACACTGAAGCTTTCTTT. Its translation is CASSSRAANTEAFF.

The V and J genes are TRBV11-3 and TRBJ1-1; D remains unclear. V was pared by 3 bases and J by 1 base, with 6 bases between. The CDR3 spans 13 residues. Germline CDR1 is SGHNT and CDR2 is YENEEA. The chain's CDR3 is CASSFRRNTEAFF. In nucleotides, the CDR3 is TGTGCCAGCAGCTTCAGACGGAACACTGAAGCTTTCTTT.

The genes are TRBV11-2 and TRBJ1-5, with D possibly matching TRBD1 (5 bases). CDR3 length: 14 residues. Germline V gene sequence: CDR1 SGHAT, CDR2 FQNNGV. Between the trimmed V and J ends, which lost 5 bases and 4 bases, there was a span of 12 bases. The CDR3 nucleotides read TGTGCCAGCAGCCTAGCAGGGAGAAATCAGCCCCAGCATTTT. Its protein product is CASSLAGRNQPQHF.

The V call is TRBV7-3, the J call TRBJ2-1; D not certain. V lost 4 bases and J 7 bases, leaving 11 bases between the germline ends. The CDR3 is 13 residues long. Germline values: CDR1 SGHTA, CDR2 FQGTGA. The chain's CDR3 is CASSSQKENEQFF. For the CDR3, the DNA is TGTGCCAGCAGCTCCCAGAAGGAAAATGAGCAGTTCTTC.

The chain joins TRBV5-8 to TRBJ1-2, with 11 bases aligning to TRBD1. J lost 3 bases, V lost 4 bases, and 5 bases had no gene match. Germline assignment: CDR1 SGHTS and CDR2 YDEGEE. The CDR3 is 15 residues long. CDR3 bases: TGTGCCAGCAGCCCTGGGACAGGGGGATACTATGGCTACACCTTC. Its protein product is CASSPGTGGYYGYTF.

The V call is TRBV11-1, the J call TRBJ1-2; 7 bases are shared with TRBD1. Losses at the gene ends were 3 bases for V and 3 bases for J; bases not matched to a gene: 4. The CDR3 extends over 14 amino acids. The germline V gene encodes CDR1 SGHAT and CDR2 FQDESV (reference sequence). CDR3: CASSFPQGDYGYTF. CDR3 coding DNA: TGTGCCAGCAGCTTCCCGCAGGGGGACTATGGCTACACCTTC.

The genes are TRBV19 and TRBJ2-7; D remains ambiguous. CDR3 length: 11 amino acids. CDR1 LNHDA and CDR2 SQIVND come from the germline V gene (reference sequence). Trimming removed 5 bases from V and 4 bases from J, with 6 bases in between. CDR3 sequence: CASSSRYEQYF. CDR3 DNA sequence: TGTGCCAGTAGTTCGAGATACGAGCAGTACTTC.

This sequence joins TRBV7-2 and TRBJ1-5, with 7 bases aligning to TRBD1. This CDR3 is built from 13 residues. Germline loops: CDR1 SGHTA, CDR2 FQGNSA. V lost 5 bases to trimming and J lost 7 bases; unmatched junction nucleotides: 5. CDR3: CASSNRGGQPQHF. Here the CDR3 DNA reads TGTGCCAGCAGCAACAGGGGAGGCCAGCCCCAGCATTTT.

The V and J genes are TRBV21-1 and TRBJ2-6. TRBV21-1 is deemed a pseudogene. This CDR3 is 15 amino acids long. CDR3 protein: CASRRSFSGANVLTF. CDR3 bases: TGTGCCAGCAGAAGGTCCTTCTCTGGGGCCAACGTCCTGACTTTC.

This chain connects TRBV6-6 to TRBJ1-5, with 8 nucleotides matching TRBD1. V lost 5 bases and J lost 2; bases outside the gene matches: 11. This CDR3 has 17 amino acids. Germline V CDR1 and CDR2: MNHNY, SVGAGI (reference sequence). The CDR3 sequence: CASSPWTGRFGNQPQHF. CDR3 nucleotide sequence: TGTGCCAGCAGTCCTTGGACAGGGCGATTCGGCAATCAGCCCCAGCATTTT.

The V gene is TRBV5-1, the J gene TRBJ2-2, with D tentatively TRBD1 or TRBD2 (6 bases each). V lost 7 bases, J lost 2 bases, and 15 bases lay in between. Germline V gene lookup returns CDR1 SGHRS and CDR2 YFSETQ. There are 15 residues in the CDR3. The CDR3 DNA reads TGCGCCAGCTGGATGGGCGGGACAAACACCGGGGAGCTGTTTTTT. Translating it yields CASWMGGTNTGELFF.

V is TRBV9 and J is TRBJ2-1, with D perhaps TRBD1 or TRBD2 (5 bases each). V was shortened by 4 bases and J by 7 bases, with 18 bases between the two germline ends. This CDR3 is 15 amino acids long. CDR1 SGDLS and CDR2 YYNGEE come from the germline V gene. CDR3 in DNA: TGTGCCAGCAGCCCTCCCGGGGCCACCCGGAATGAGCAGTTCTTC. It specifies CASSPPGATRNEQFF.

J is TRBJ1-5 and V is TRBV30; 7 bases line up with TRBD1. CDR1 GTSNPN and CDR2 SVGIG come from the germline V gene (reference sequence). CDR3 length: 13 residues. The J segment lost 6 bases and the V segment lost 5 bases, leaving 7 bases of the junction unmatched. The CDR3: CAWGDSSGQPQHF. Written as DNA, the CDR3 is TGTGCCTGGGGGGACAGCTCCGGTCAGCCCCAGCATTTT.

This sequence joins TRBV7-3 and TRBJ2-2; D assignment may be TRBD1 or TRBD2 (5 bases each). Germline CDR1 reads SGHTA; CDR2 reads FQGTGA. CDR3 length: 15 residues. V lost 3 bases to trimming and J lost 2 bases, with 10 bases between them. CDR3 loop: CASSFSGTNTGELFF. CDR3 DNA sequence: TGTGCCAGCAGCTTCTCCGGGACCAACACCGGGGAGCTGTTTTTT.

The chain recombines TRBV30 with TRBJ1-2; D is undetermined. The CDR3 runs to 13 residues. Germline V gene sequence: CDR1 GTSNPN, CDR2 SVGIG (reference sequence). V was clipped by 0 bases and J by 1 base, with 6 bases between them. CDR3 in DNA: TGTGCCTGGAGTGTTGACTTTAACTATGGCTACACCTTC. Its translation is CAWSVDFNYGYTF.

V and J are TRBV18 and TRBJ1-1; D uncertain. V was cut by 6 bases and J by 1 base, with 9 bases left in between. The CDR3 is 13 amino acids. The germline gives CDR1 KGHSH, CDR2 LQKENI. The CDR3 bases are TGTGCCAGCTCCCAAGCCAGGAACACTGAAGCTTTCTTT. Translating gives CASSQARNTEAFF.

The chain recombines TRBV27 with TRBJ1-1; TRBD1 matches at 8 bases. J lost 3 bases, V lost 2 bases, and 5 bases had no gene match. The CDR3 spans 15 residues. CDR1 and CDR2 from the germline V gene are MNHEY and SMNVEV (reference sequence). This CDR3 reads CASSLTADRDTEAFF. CDR3 DNA: TGTGCCAGCAGTTTAACGGCGGACAGGGACACTGAAGCTTTCTTT.

V is TRBV6-6 and J is TRBJ2-1; 9 bases line up with TRBD1. The V gene's germline CDR1 is MNHNY and CDR2 SVGAGI (reference sequence). CDR3 length: 14 amino acids. V shed 4 bases and J 4 bases; nucleotides not matched to a gene: 2. The CDR3, as DNA: TGTGCCAGCAGTTCTGACAGGGGGTACAATGAGCAGTTCTTC. Its translation: CASSSDRGYNEQFF.